These 7 T cell receptor beta chains originate from one sample sequenced in a study of shared clonotypes between healthy human individuals. Only in-frame clones appear in the TCRdb table, and some are missing; sequencing was by immunoSEQ multiplex PCR. The table records under 2.5 million clones, 85% to 95% of them present only once. Material for sequencing was naive CD4+ T cells from PBMCs. Indicated subset: CD45RA+ positively selected. These receptor sequences come from a man younger than 30 in good health. Some clones in this sample may be carry-over from other donors' samples.

This rearrangement joins TRBV29-1 to TRBJ2-5; D is undetermined. Germline CDR1 and CDR2: SQVTM and ANQGSEA. CDR3 size: 12 residues. V lost 6 bases, J lost 1 base, and 9 bases lay in between. The CDR3 loop reads CSVMDGQETQYF. The DNA for the CDR3 is TGCAGCGTGATGGACGGCCAAGAGACCCAGTACTTC.

V is TRBV9 and J is TRBJ1-1; 8 bases line up with TRBD1. This CDR3 has 16 amino acids. The V and J ends lost 3 bases and 0 bases, in that order; junction bases with no gene match: 7. Germline V CDR1 and CDR2: SGDLS, YYNGEE. CDR3 sequence (DNA): TGTGCCAGCAGCGGACAGGGGTTTCCGATGAACACTGAAGCTTTCTTT. The encoded protein is CASSGQGFPMNTEAFF.

This chain joins TRBV7-2 and TRBJ2-3, with TRBD2 matching over 10 bases. CDR3 length: 16 amino acids. Germline V gene sequence: CDR1 SGHTA, CDR2 FQGNSA. With V trimmed by 1 base and J by 5 bases, 6 bases remained unmatched. The CDR3 sequence: CASSLGRSSGRDTQYF. CDR3 coding DNA: TGTGCCAGCAGCTTAGGGCGGTCTAGCGGGAGAGATACGCAGTATTTT.

The chain uses TRBV9 and TRBJ2-3, with 14 bases matching TRBD2. The germline gives CDR1 SGDLS, CDR2 YYNGEE. The CDR3 is made up of 19 amino acids. The J segment lost 2 bases and the V segment lost 4 bases, leaving 12 bases of the junction unmatched. CDR3 sequence: CASSPGTSGSVGYTDTQYF. In DNA, the CDR3 is TGTGCCAGCAGCCCAGGGACTAGCGGGAGTGTGGGGTACACAGATACGCAGTATTTT.

The rearrangement joins TRBV7-9 to TRBJ1-4; tentative D call: TRBD1 (6 bases). Germline assignment: CDR1 SEHNR and CDR2 FQNEAQ (reference sequence). This CDR3 is 15 amino acids long. V was shortened by 6 bases and J by 7 bases, with 18 bases between the two germline ends. The CDR3 reads CASRRNRDYGEKLFF. In DNA form, the CDR3 reads TGTGCCAGCAGACGAAACAGGGATTACGGTGAAAAACTGTTTTTT.

This chain links TRBV27 with TRBJ1-2; a weak D match, TRBD1 (5 bases). The CDR3 extends over 13 amino acids. Trimming removed 6 bases from V and 7 bases from J, with 15 bases in between. Germline assignment: CDR1 MNHEY and CDR2 SMNVEV (reference sequence). CDR3 sequence: CASSIRGPSGYTF. CDR3 bases: TGTGCCAGCAGCATAAGGGGACCCAGTGGCTACACCTTC.

This chain connects TRBV29-1 to TRBJ2-3; D could derive from TRBD1 or TRBD2 (6 bases each). The CDR3 is made up of 16 amino acids. Germline V lookup: CDR1 SQVTM, CDR2 ANQGSEA. V gave up 3 bases and J gave up 4 bases, with 20 bases separating them. CDR3 in DNA: TGCAGCGTTGAGGGTCGGGGGCGTATTCCCCCAGATACGCAGTATTTT. Residues: CSVEGRGRIPPDTQYF.